Below, 5 T cell receptor beta chains from the same sample are listed, as sequenced in a study of cytomegalovirus exposure and HLA in healthy donors. A multiplex PCR was run with 60 Vbeta primers and 13 Jbeta primers. The assay was immunoSEQ multiplex PCR, and TCRdb's table has in-frame clones only and misses some. The sample totals tens of thousands of clones. The sample consisted of PBMCs. The receptors shown here come from a man younger than 35 in good health and CMV-seropositive.

The chain employs TRBV10-2 and TRBJ2-7; D may be TRBD2 (6 bases). Per germline, CDR1 WSHSY and CDR2 SAAADI. V dropped 8 bases and J dropped 0 bases, with 11 bases sitting between them. The CDR3 is 13 amino acids. The CDR3 is CASGTGASYEQYF. CDR3 bases: TGCGCCAGCGGGACGGGAGCCTCCTACGAGCAGTACTTC.

The rearrangement joins TRBV14 to TRBJ1-1; tentative D call: TRBD1 (5 bases). From germline, CDR1 is SGHDN and CDR2 FVKESK. The germline V and J ends were trimmed by 0 bases and 14 bases, with 16 bases remaining between them. The CDR3 is 13 amino acids. The CDR3 DNA follows: TGTGCCAGCAGCCAAGATTCGGGTGGGGAGGGGTTCTTT. Protein sequence: CASSQDSGGEGFF.

Comment on this clone: Other DNA sequences from this sample encode an identical CDR3 as well. The V gene is TRBV9, the J gene TRBJ1-1, with D maybe TRBD1 (6 bases). Trimming took off 3 bases at V and 3 bases at J, with 12 bases between the two ends. The CDR3 totals 14 residues. The germline gives CDR1 SGDLS, CDR2 YYNGEE. The chain's CDR3 is CASSAQGLDTEAFF. CDR3 in DNA: TGTGCCAGCAGCGCACAGGGCCTGGACACTGAAGCTTTCTTT.

The chain links TRBV9 to TRBJ1-5; tentative D call: TRBD1 (5 bases). Germline V gene lookup returns CDR1 SGDLS and CDR2 YYNGEE. The CDR3 loop spans 15 amino acids. The V gene lost 0 bases and the J gene lost 6 bases, with 13 bases spanning the gap. CDR3 nucleotide sequence: TGTGCCAGCAGCGTAGATTGGGGCTCGGGTCAGCCCCAGCATTTT. This translates into CASSVDWGSGQPQHF.

The chain is built from TRBV19 and TRBJ2-5, with 8 bases matching TRBD1. Trimming removed 4 bases from V and 4 bases from J; junction bases left unmatched: 17. This CDR3 has 18 residues. Germline CDR1 is LNHDA and CDR2 is SQIVND (reference sequence). CDR3: CASSTPSRGLQMGETQYF. The DNA for the CDR3 is TGTGCCAGTAGTACCCCCAGCAGGGGGCTGCAAATGGGAGAGACCCAGTACTTC.